This record covers a single T cell receptor (beta chain). This record comes from a study of T cells after somatic rescue of genetic block. This CDR3 region has 13 residues. J was trimmed by 7 bases and V by 8 bases; bases with no gene match: 7. The V gene's germline CDR1 is ENHRY and CDR2 SYGVKD. The table came from immunoSEQ multiplex PCR; TCRdb's copy has only in-frame clones and leaves some out. The sample comprises some 15,000 clones, 65% to 75% of which are singletons, and under 35% rests with the top ten. Specimen: peripheral blood mononuclear cells (PBMCs). The clonotype was recovered from a young man. The J gene is TRBJ2-3, the V gene TRBV10-3, with 9 nucleotides matching TRBD1. The DNA of the CDR3 is TGTGCCATCGAGGGACAGGGTGGAAATACGCAGTATTTT. Its protein is CAIEGQGGNTQYF.